The TCR beta chain described here comes from a study of blood T cell repertoires in COVID-19. At the level of the study: Whether acute or convalescent, the COVID-19 samples came from the United States, Italy and Spain. PBMCs, B-cell-depleted T cells, or T cells were the source of the cDNA or gDNA that made up the material.

Original data processing: Estimated nucleated cell counts came from reference gene primer amplification. TCRdb keeps only in-frame clones here, not all; method: immunoSEQ multiplex PCR. V and J calls and clone size are given by that table; D and trimming were obtained from the DNA. The sample lists about 280,000 clones, approximately 86% occurring once. The TCR sequence derives from a woman aged 25-40 years who had recovered from COVID-19. The sample comprised peripheral blood.

CDR3 in amino acids: CASSGGQEDYGYTF. For the CDR3, the DNA is TGTGCCAGCAGCGGGGGACAGGAAGACTATGGCTACACCTTC. The chain carries TRBV11-1 and TRBJ1-2, with 8 bases lining up with TRBD1. Germline CDR1 reads SGHAT; CDR2 reads FQDESV (reference sequence). This CDR3 is 14 amino acids long. V shed 5 bases, J shed 3 bases, and the junction held 5 bases outside the gene matches.